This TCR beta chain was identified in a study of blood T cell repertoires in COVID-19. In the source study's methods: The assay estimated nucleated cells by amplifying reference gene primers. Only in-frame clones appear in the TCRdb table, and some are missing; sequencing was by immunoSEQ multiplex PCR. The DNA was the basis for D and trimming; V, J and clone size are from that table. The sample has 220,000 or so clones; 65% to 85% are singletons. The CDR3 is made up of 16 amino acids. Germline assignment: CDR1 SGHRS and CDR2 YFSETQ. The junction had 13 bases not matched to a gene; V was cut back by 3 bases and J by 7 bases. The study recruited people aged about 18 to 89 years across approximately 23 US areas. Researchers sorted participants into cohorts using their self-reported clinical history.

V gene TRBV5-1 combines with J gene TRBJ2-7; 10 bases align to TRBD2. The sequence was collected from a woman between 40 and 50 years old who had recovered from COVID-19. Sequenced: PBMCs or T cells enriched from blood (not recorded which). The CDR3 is CASSSEPLAGEGEQYF. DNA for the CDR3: TGCGCCAGCAGCTCCGAACCGCTAGCGGGAGAGGGGGAGCAGTACTTC.